This paragraph reports one T cell receptor beta chain. As yet, its antigen is unknown. Germline CDR1 is LNHDA and CDR2 is SQIVND (reference sequence). This CDR3 spans 16 amino acids. V gave up 3 bases and J gave up 3 bases, with 17 bases separating them. This record comes from a study of shared clonotypes between healthy human individuals. Overall study results and limits: Estimated richness was generally greater in naive than memory subsets. The study found lower generation probabilities in non-shared clonotypes than in those shared by all four donors.

Profiled with immunoSEQ multiplex PCR; TCRdb holds only in-frame clones, not every one. The data contain about 680,000 clones, around two thirds of them seen just once; the ten biggest clones take up less than 2%. The gene calls are TRBV19 and TRBJ1-2, with D unresolved. Source material: memory CD4+ T cells sorted from blood. Subset given: CD45RA-negative fraction. The TCR comes from a woman aged 30 to 39 in good health. CDR3 coding DNA: TGTGCCAGTAGTATGAATCCCGAACGTGGATACTATGGCTACACCTTC. Translation: CASSMNPERGYYGYTF. The full variable domain, its missing parts supplied by reference TRBV19 and TRBJ1-2, is DGGITQSPKYLFRKEGQNVTLSCEQNLNHDAMYWYRQDPGQGLRLIYYSQIVNDFQKGDIAEGYSVSREKKESFPLTVTSAQKNPTAFYLCASSMNPERGYYGYTFGSGTRLTVV.